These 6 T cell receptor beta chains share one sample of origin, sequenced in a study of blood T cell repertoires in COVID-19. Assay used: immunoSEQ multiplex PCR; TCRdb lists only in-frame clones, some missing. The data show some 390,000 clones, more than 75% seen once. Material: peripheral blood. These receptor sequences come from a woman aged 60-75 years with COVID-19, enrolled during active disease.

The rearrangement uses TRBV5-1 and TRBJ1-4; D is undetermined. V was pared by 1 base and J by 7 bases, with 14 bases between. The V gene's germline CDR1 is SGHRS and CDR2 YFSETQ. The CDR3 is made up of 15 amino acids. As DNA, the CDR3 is TGCGCCAGCAGCTTGAGTTCCCGAGAAACTGAAAAACTGTTTTTT. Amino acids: CASSLSSRETEKLFF.

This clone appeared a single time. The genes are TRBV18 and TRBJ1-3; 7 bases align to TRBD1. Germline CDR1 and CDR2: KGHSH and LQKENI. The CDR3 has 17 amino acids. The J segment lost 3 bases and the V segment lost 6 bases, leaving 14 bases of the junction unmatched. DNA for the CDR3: TGTGCCAGCTCCCGGGACAGCCTTTTTGTGGATGGAAACACCATATATTTT. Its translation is CASSRDSLFVDGNTIYF.

This CDR3 is CASSRKPKGQGNDEQYF. The DNA for the CDR3 is TGTGCCAGCAGTCGTAAACCTAAGGGACAGGGTAACGACGAGCAGTACTTC. This chain uses TRBV6-6 with TRBJ2-7; TRBD1 matches at 9 bases. This CDR3 region has 17 residues. CDR1 MNHNY and CDR2 SVGAGI come from the germline V gene (reference sequence). J was trimmed by 5 bases and V by 5 bases; bases with no gene match: 16.

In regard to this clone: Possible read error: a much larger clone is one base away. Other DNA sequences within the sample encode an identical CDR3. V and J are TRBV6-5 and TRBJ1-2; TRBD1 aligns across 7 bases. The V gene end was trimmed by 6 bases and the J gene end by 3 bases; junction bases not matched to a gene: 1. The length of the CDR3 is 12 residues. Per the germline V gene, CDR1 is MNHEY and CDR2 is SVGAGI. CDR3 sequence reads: CASRTGDYGYTF. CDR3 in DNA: TGTGCCAGCAGAACAGGGGACTATGGCTACACCTTC.

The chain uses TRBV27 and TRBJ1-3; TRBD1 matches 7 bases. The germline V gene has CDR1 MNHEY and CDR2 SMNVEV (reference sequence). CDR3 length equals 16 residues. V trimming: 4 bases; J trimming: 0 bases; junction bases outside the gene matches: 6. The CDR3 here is CASSYRGGSSGNTIYF. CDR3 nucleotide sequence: TGTGCCAGCAGTTACAGGGGAGGAAGCTCTGGAAACACCATATATTTT.

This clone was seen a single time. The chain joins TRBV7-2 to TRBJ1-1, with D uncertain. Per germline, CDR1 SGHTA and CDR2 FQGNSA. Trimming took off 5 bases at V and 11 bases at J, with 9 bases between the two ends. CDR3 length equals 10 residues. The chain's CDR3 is CASSQVAAFF. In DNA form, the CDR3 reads TGTGCCAGCAGCCAGGTTGCTGCTTTCTTT.